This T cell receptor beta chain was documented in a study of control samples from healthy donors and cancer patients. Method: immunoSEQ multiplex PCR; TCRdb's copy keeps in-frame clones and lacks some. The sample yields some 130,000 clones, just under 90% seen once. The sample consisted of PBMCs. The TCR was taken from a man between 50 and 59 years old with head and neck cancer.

The CDR3 protein is CASSSQQGNQETQYF. The DNA for the CDR3 is TGCGCCAGCAGCTCGCAACAGGGTAATCAAGAGACCCAGTACTTC. This chain uses TRBV5-1 with TRBJ2-5; TRBD1 might be the D (6 bases). The V gene lost 3 bases and the J gene lost 2 bases, with 14 bases spanning the gap. The CDR3 runs to 15 residues. The V gene's germline CDR1 is SGHRS and CDR2 YFSETQ. The complete variable domain, with remaining parts taken from reference TRBV5-1 and TRBJ2-5, reads KAGVTQTPRYLIKTRGQQVTLSCSPISGHRSVSWYQQTPGQGLQFLFEYFSETQRNKGNFPGRFSGRQFSNSRSEMNVSTLELGDSALYLCASSSQQGNQETQYFGPGTRLLVL.